This is a list of T cell receptor beta chains from one sample in a study of HIV-infected children after antiretroviral therapy interruption. TCRdb processed the 3' RACE reads anew with MiXCR; each CDR3 protein has one entry. The table has tens of thousands of distinct CDR3 sequences, approximately 7% seen once. Sequenced material: CD45RA+ CD4+ T cells from PBMCs, pooled from several time points, taken from a donor given antiretroviral therapy, either interrupted or continuous. The receptors here all came from a pool of human donors with HIV. CDR3s include the opening cysteine and the closing phenylalanine or tryptophan. D genes are given only for firm matches. Not every row has a clone size; where given, it reads once, few, many or a size class.

v_call: TRBV20-1; d_call: -; j_call: TRBJ1-5; clone_size: many; cdr3_nt: TGCAGTGCGCTTCTGAGTAGGGAACAGCCCCAGCATTTT; cdr3_aa: CSALLSREQPQHF
v_call: TRBV12-3/TRBV12-4; d_call: -; j_call: TRBJ1-1; clone_size: many; cdr3_nt: TGTGCCAGCGGATCGGTGAACACTGAAGCTTTCTTT; cdr3_aa: CASGSVNTEAFF
v_call: TRBV7-9; d_call: TRBD2; j_call: TRBJ2-1; clone_size: -; cdr3_nt: TGTGCCAGCAGCTTACTAGCGGGGGCGATCTACAATGAGCAGTTCTTC; cdr3_aa: CASSLLAGAIYNEQFF
v_call: TRBV6-6; d_call: TRBD1; j_call: TRBJ2-3; clone_size: many; cdr3_nt: TGTGCCAGCAGTGACAGGGGGATTGCAGAAACGCTGTATTTT; cdr3_aa: CASSDRGIAETLYF
v_call: TRBV28; d_call: -; j_call: TRBJ2-1; clone_size: many; cdr3_nt: TGTGCCAGCAGTCCCCGGAGCGGACCACAACGCAATGAGCAGTTCTTC; cdr3_aa: CASSPRSGPQRNEQFF
v_call: TRBV7-6; d_call: TRBD1; j_call: TRBJ2-7; clone_size: many; cdr3_nt: TGTGCCAGCAGCGCCGGACAGGGTATCTACGAGCAGTACTTC; cdr3_aa: CASSAGQGIYEQYF
v_call: TRBV7-2; d_call: TRBD1; j_call: TRBJ1-3; clone_size: many; cdr3_nt: TGTGCCAGCAGCTCTCTCACAGGGGCAGGAAACACCATATATTTT; cdr3_aa: CASSSLTGAGNTIYF
v_call: TRBV19; d_call: TRBD2; j_call: TRBJ2-5; clone_size: many; cdr3_nt: TGTGCCAGCAGTATACGGCTGGGGGGGGAAGACACCCAGTACTTT; cdr3_aa: CASSIRLGGEDTQYF
v_call: TRBV13; d_call: -; j_call: TRBJ2-4; clone_size: many; cdr3_nt: TGTGCCAGCTCCCTCCCAGCTAGTCAAAACACCTTGTACTTT; cdr3_aa: CASSLPASQNTLYF
v_call: TRBV4-3; d_call: -; j_call: TRBJ1-1; clone_size: many; cdr3_nt: TGCGCCAGCAGCCAAGAAGTGAGGGGAGTGGGCACTGAAGCTTTCTTT; cdr3_aa: CASSQEVRGVGTEAFF
v_call: TRBV20-1; d_call: TRBD1; j_call: TRBJ2-1; clone_size: many; cdr3_nt: TGCAGTGCTGGACAGGGGTACTACAATGAGCAGTTCTTC; cdr3_aa: CSAGQGYYNEQFF
v_call: TRBV4-1; d_call: TRBD2; j_call: TRBJ2-1; clone_size: many; cdr3_nt: TGCGCCAGCAGCCACGAAAAACTAGCGGGAGGTAATGAGCAGTTCTTC; cdr3_aa: CASSHEKLAGGNEQFF
v_call: TRBV12-3/TRBV12-4; d_call: TRBD1; j_call: TRBJ2-3; clone_size: many; cdr3_nt: TGTGCAAGCAGTTGGACAGGGACCGGTGCAGAAACGCTGTATTTT; cdr3_aa: CASSWTGTGAETLYF
v_call: TRBV14; d_call: -; j_call: TRBJ2-1; clone_size: many; cdr3_nt: TGTGCCAGCAGCCCCCGACCGGGATACAATGAGCAGTTCTTC; cdr3_aa: CASSPRPGYNEQFF
v_call: TRBV9; d_call: TRBD2; j_call: TRBJ2-2; clone_size: many; cdr3_nt: TGTGCCAGCAGCGTAGCCCCGGGACTAGACAACACCGGGGAGCTGTTTTTT; cdr3_aa: CASSVAPGLDNTGELFF
v_call: TRBV4-3; d_call: -; j_call: TRBJ1-1; clone_size: many; cdr3_nt: TGCGCCAGCAGCCACAATAAGGGCCACACTGAAGCTTTCTTT; cdr3_aa: CASSHNKGHTEAFF
v_call: TRBV9; d_call: -; j_call: TRBJ2-3; clone_size: -; cdr3_nt: TGTGCCAGCAGCGTAGGTAGCTCTCCCCGCACAGATACGCAGTATTTT; cdr3_aa: CASSVGSSPRTDTQYF
v_call: TRBV4-3; d_call: -; j_call: TRBJ1-4; clone_size: many; cdr3_nt: TGCGCCAGCAGCCAAGGTCCATCACCTAATGAAAAACTGTTTTTT; cdr3_aa: CASSQGPSPNEKLFF
v_call: TRBV15; d_call: TRBD1; j_call: TRBJ2-7; clone_size: medium-sized; cdr3_nt: TGTGCTAGCAGTAGAGTGGGACAGGGGAATGAACAGTACTTC; cdr3_aa: CASSRVGQGNEQYF